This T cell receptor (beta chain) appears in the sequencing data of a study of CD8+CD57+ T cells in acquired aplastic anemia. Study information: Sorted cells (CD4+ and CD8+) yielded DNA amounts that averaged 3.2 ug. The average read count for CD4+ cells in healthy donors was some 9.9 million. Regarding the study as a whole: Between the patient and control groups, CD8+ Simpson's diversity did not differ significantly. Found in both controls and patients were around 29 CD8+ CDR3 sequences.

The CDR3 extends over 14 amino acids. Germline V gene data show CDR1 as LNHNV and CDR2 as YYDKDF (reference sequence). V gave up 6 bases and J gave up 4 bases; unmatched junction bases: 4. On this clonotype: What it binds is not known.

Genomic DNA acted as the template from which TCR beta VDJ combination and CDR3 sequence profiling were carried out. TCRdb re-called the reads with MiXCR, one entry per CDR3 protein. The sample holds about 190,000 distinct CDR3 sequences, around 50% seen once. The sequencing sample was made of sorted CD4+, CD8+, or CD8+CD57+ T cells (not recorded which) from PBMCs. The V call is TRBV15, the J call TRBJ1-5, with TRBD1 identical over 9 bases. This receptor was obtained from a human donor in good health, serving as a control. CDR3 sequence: CATSNRGPNQPQHF. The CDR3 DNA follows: TGTGCCACCAGTAACAGGGGGCCGAATCAGCCCCAGCATTTT.